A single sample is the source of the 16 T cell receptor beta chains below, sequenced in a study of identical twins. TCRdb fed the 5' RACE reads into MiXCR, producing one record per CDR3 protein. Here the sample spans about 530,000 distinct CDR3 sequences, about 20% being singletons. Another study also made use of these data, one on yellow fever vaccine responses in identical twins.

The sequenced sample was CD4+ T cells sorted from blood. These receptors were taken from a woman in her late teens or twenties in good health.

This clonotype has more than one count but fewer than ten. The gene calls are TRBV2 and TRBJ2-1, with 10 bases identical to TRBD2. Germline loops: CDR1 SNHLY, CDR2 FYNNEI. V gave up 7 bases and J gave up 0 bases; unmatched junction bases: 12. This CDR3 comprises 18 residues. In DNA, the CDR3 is TGTGCCAGCACAAGACTAGCGGGCGATTCAAGCTCCTACAATGAGCAGTTCTTC. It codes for CASTRLAGDSSSYNEQFF.

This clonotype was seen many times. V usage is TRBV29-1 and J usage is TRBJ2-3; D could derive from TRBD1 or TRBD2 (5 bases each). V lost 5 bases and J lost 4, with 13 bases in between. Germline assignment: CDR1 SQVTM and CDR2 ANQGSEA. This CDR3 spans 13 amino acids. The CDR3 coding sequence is TGCAGCGTTATCGGGACCCTCGCAGATACGCAGTATTTT. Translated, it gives CSVIGTLADTQYF.

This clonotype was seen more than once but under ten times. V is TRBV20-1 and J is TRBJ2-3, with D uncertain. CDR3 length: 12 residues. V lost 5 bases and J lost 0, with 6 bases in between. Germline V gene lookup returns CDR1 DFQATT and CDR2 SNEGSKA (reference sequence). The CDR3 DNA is TGCAGTGCTCAACCTAGCACAGATACGCAGTATTTT. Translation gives CSAQPSTDTQYF.

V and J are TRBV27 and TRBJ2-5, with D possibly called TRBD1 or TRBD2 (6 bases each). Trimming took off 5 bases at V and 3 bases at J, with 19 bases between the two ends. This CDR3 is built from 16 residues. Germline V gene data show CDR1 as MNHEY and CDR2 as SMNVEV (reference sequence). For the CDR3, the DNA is TGTGCCAGCAGTCCCGGCCCCTGGGGGGCAGAAGAGACCCAGTACTTC. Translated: CASSPGPWGAEETQYF.

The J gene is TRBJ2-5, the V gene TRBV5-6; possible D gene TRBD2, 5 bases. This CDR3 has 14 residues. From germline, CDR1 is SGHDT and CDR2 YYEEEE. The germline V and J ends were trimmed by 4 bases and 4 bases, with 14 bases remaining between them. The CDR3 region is CASSKNKAGETQYF. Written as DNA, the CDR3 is TGTGCCAGCAGCAAAAACAAGGCGGGAGAGACCCAGTACTTC.

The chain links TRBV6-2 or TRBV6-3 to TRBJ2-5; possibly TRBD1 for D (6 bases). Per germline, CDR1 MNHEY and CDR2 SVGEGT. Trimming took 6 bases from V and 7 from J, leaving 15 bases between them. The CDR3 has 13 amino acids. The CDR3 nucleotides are TGTGCCAGCAGCCCGGACAGTTGGGGGACCCAGTACTTC. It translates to CASSPDSWGTQYF.

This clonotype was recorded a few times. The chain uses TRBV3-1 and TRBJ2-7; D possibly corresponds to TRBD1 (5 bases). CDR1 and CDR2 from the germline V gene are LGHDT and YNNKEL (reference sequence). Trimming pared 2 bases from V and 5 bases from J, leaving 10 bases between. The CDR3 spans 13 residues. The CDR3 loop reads CASSQQGIHEQYF. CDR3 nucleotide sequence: TGTGCCAGCAGCCAACAGGGAATCCACGAGCAGTACTTC.

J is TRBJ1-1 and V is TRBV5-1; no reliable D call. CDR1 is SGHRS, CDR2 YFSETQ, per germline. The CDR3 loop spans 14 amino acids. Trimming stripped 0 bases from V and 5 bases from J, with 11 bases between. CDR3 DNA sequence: TGCGCCAGCAGCTTGGGGACTGTCCAAACTGAAGCTTTCTTT. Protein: CASSLGTVQTEAFF. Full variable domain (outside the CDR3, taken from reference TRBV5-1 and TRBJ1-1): KAGVTQTPRYLIKTRGQQVTLSCSPISGHRSVSWYQQTPGQGLQFLFEYFSETQRNKGNFPGRFSGRQFSNSRSEMNVSTLELGDSALYLCASSLGTVQTEAFFGQGTRLTVV.

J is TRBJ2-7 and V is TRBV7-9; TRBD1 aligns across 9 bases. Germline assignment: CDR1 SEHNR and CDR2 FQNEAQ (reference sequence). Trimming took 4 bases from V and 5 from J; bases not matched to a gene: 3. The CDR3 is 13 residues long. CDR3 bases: TGTGCCAGCAGCTACCGGGACAGGGACGAGCAGTACTTC. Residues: CASSYRDRDEQYF.

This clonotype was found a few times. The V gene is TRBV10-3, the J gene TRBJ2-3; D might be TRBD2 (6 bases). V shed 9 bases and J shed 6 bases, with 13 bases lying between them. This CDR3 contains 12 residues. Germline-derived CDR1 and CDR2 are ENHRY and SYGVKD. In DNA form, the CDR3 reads TGTGCCATAAGCTCTAGCGACGATACGCAGTATTTT. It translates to CAISSSDDTQYF.

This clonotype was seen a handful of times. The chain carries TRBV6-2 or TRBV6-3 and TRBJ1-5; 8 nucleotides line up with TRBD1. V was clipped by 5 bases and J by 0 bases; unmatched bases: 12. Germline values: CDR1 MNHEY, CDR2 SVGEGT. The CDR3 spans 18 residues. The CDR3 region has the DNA TGTGCCAGCAGTCGACGCCCGATGACAGGGGATAGCAATCAGCCCCAGCATTTT. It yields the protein CASSRRPMTGDSNQPQHF.

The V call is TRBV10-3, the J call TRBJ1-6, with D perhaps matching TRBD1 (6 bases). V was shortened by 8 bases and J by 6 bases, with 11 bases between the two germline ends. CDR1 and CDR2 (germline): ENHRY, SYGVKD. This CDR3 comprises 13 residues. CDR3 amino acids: CAIVLQGNSPLHF. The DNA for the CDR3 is TGTGCCATCGTGTTACAGGGTAATTCACCCCTCCACTTT.

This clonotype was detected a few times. The DNA for the CDR3 is TGTGCCAGCAGACAAAGCGGGTCCTACAATGAGCAGTTCTTC. It yields the protein CASRQSGSYNEQFF. The chain carries TRBV2 and TRBJ2-1, with a weak D call TRBD2 (6 bases). CDR1 and CDR2 from the germline V gene are SNHLY and FYNNEI. This CDR3 is 14 amino acids long. V gave up 6 bases and J gave up 1 base, with 10 bases separating them.

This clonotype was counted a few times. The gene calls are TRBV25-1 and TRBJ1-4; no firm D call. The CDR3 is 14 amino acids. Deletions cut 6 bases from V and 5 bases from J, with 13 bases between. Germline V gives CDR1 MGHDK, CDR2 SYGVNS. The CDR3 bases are TGTGCCAGCAGCTTACAGCTTTTAAATGAAAAACTGTTTTTT. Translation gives CASSLQLLNEKLFF.

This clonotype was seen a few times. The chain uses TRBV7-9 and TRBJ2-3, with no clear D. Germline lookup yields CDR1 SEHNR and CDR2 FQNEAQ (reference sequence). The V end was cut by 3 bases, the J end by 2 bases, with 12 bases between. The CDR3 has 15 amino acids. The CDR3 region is CASSLAADYTDTQYF. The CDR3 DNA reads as TGTGCCAGCAGCTTGGCGGCCGATTACACAGATACGCAGTATTTT.

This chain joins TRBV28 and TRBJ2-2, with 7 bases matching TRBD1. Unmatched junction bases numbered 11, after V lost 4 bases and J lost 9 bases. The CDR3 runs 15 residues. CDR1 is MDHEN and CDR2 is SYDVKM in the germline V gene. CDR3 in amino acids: CASSYPGTVVRELFF. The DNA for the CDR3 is TGTGCCAGCAGTTACCCCGGGACAGTTGTCCGGGAGCTGTTTTTT.